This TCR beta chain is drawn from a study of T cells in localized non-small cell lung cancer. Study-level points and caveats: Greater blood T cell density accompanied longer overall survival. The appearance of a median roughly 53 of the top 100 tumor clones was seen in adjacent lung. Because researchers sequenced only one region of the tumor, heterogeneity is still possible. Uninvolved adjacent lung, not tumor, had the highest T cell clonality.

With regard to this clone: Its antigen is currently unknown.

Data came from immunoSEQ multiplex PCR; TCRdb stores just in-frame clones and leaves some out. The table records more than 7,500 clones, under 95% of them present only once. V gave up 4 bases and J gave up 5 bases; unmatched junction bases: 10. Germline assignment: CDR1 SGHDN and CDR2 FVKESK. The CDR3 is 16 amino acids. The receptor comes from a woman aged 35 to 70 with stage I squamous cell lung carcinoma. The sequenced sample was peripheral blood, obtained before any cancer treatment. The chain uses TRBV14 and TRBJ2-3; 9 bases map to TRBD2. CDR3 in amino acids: CASSLYMRGGGDTQYF. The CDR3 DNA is TGTGCCAGCAGCCTCTACATGCGGGGGGGAGGAGATACGCAGTATTTT.